Following are 3 T cell receptor beta chains from one sample sequenced in a study of blood T cell repertoires in COVID-19. The protocol was immunoSEQ multiplex PCR, while the TCRdb copy is restricted to in-frame clones and leaves out a portion. Counted here are fewer than 250,000 clones, about 93% occurring once; the ten biggest clones make up around 0.84%. What was sequenced was peripheral blood. The source is a man aged 60 to 69 with COVID-19, enrolled during active disease.

This chain's CDR3 is CASRDRGDWFTNQPQHF. Written as DNA, the CDR3 is TGTGCCAGTAGGGACAGGGGAGATTGGTTTACCAATCAGCCCCAGCATTTT. V gene TRBV19 combines with J gene TRBJ1-5; 9 positions match TRBD1. The CDR3 spans 17 residues. The germline CDR1 and CDR2 sequences are LNHDA and SQIVND (reference sequence). The J segment lost 3 bases and the V segment lost 6 bases, leaving 12 bases of the junction unmatched.

This chain connects TRBV27 to TRBJ2-7, with D possibly being TRBD1 (6 bases). V gave up 6 bases and J gave up 3 bases, with 24 bases separating them. Germline values: CDR1 MNHEY, CDR2 SMNVEV (reference sequence). The CDR3 covers 17 residues. CDR3 sequence: CASSTHPGNRENYEQYF. In DNA, the CDR3 is TGTGCCAGCAGCACCCACCCGGGAAACAGGGAGAACTACGAGCAGTACTTC.

The chain links TRBV7-4 to TRBJ1-2, with a tentative D call TRBD1 (5 bases). The V end lost 3 bases, the J end lost 7 bases, and 18 bases lay between the germline ends. Germline loops: CDR1 SGHVT, CDR2 SQSDAQ. This CDR3 region has 15 residues. The CDR3 is CASSFRSREWCGYTF. The CDR3 bases are TGTGCCAGCAGCTTTAGGTCCAGGGAATGGTGTGGCTACACCTTC.